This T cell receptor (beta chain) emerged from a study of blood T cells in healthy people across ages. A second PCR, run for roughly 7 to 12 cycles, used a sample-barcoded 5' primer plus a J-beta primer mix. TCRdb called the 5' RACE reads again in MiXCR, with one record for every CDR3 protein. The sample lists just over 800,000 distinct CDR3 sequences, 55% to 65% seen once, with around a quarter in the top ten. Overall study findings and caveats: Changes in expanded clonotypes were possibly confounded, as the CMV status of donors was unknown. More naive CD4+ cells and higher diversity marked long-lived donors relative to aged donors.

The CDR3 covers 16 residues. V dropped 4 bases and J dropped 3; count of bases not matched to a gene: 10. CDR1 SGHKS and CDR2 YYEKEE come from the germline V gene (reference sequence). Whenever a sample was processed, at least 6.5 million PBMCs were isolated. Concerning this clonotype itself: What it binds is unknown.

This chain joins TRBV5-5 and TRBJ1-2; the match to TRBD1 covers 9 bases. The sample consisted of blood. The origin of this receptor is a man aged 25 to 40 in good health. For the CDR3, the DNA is TGTGCCAGCAGCCCGAGGACAGGGGCCAGCTACTATGGCTACACCTTC. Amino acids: CASSPRTGASYYGYTF.